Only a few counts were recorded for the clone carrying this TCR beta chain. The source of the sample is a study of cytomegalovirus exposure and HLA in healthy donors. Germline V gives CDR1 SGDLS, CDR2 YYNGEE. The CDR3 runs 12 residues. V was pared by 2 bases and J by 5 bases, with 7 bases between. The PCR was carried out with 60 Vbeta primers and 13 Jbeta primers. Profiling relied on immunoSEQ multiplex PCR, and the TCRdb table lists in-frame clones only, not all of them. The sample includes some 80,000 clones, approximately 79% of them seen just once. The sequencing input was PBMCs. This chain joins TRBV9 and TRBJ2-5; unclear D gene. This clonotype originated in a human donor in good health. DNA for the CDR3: TGTGCCAGCAGCGTTCCTAGGGAGACCCAGTACTTC. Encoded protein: CASSVPRETQYF.